One sample yielded the 23 T cell receptor beta chains listed below, sequenced in a study of radiation and T cells in renal cell carcinoma. Some clones are missing from TCRdb's copy, which holds only in-frame ones; the method was immunoSEQ multiplex PCR. The sample carries around 120,000 clones, roughly four fifths recorded once. Specified time point: blood 2 weeks post-SBRT. Treatment of the sample: 15 Gy SBRT to primary tumor, nephrectomy 4 weeks later. The sequencing used blood, collected from a patient whose treatment included radiotherapy and nephrectomy. The receptor source for this set is a woman aged 55-70 years with renal cell carcinoma.

The genes are TRBV7-9 and TRBJ1-3; TRBD1 might be the D (6 bases). The V gene's germline CDR1 is SEHNR and CDR2 FQNEAQ (reference sequence). The germline V and J ends were trimmed by 5 bases and 0 bases, with 14 bases remaining between them. The CDR3 is made up of 16 amino acids. The CDR3 DNA reads TGTGCCAGCAGCCCGTCGGACAGTGGCTCTGGAAACACCATATATTTT. It yields the protein CASSPSDSGSGNTIYF.

The chain couples TRBV6-5 to TRBJ1-4; D unclear. CDR3 size: 11 residues. The germline V gene encodes CDR1 MNHEY and CDR2 SVGAGI. V was cut by 4 bases and J by 8 bases, with 5 bases left in between. The CDR3 region is CASSLQEKLFF. The CDR3 nucleotides read TGTGCCAGCAGTTTACAGGAAAAACTGTTTTTT.

The V gene is TRBV27, the J gene TRBJ1-4; D not resolved. CDR1 and CDR2 from the germline V gene are MNHEY and SMNVEV (reference sequence). This CDR3 contains 17 residues. V was cut by 0 bases and J by 3 bases, with 14 bases left in between. The CDR3 DNA is TGTGCCAGCAGTTTATCGTACTACCGAAAGGCTAATGAAAAACTGTTTTTT. Translated, it gives CASSLSYYRKANEKLFF.

The sample holds one count of this clone. The gene calls are TRBV7-9 and TRBJ1-6, with 7 nucleotides matching TRBD1. The germline V gene encodes CDR1 SEHNR and CDR2 FQNEAQ (reference sequence). The V segment lost 4 bases and the J segment 9 bases; nucleotides outside the gene matches: 12. The CDR3 length is 16 residues. CDR3 protein: CASSSSPIQGTSPLHF. CDR3 coding DNA: TGTGCCAGCAGCTCCTCACCCATACAGGGGACTTCACCCCTCCACTTT.

The chain recombines TRBV28 with TRBJ2-7; TRBD1 is a possible D gene (6 bases). The germline gives CDR1 MDHEN, CDR2 SYDVKM. CDR3 length: 14 residues. V dropped 5 bases and J dropped 2 bases, with 13 bases sitting between them. CDR3 sequence reads: CASSAGQRTYEQYF. The CDR3 DNA reads TGTGCCAGCAGTGCAGGACAGAGAACCTACGAGCAGTACTTC.

V and J are TRBV25-1 and TRBJ1-4; perhaps TRBD1 as D (6 bases). The CDR3 covers 15 residues. V shed 5 bases and J shed 3 bases, with 13 bases lying between them. The germline gives CDR1 MGHDK, CDR2 SYGVNS. The CDR3 protein is CASSLLGGPNEKLFF. CDR3 coding DNA: TGTGCCAGCAGTCTCCTTGGGGGCCCTAATGAAAAACTGTTTTTT.

The V gene is TRBV14, the J gene TRBJ1-2; D is undetermined. Germline V gene data show CDR1 as SGHDN and CDR2 as FVKESK. Trimming removed 4 bases at V and 4 bases at J, with 10 bases between. This CDR3 spans 13 amino acids. The CDR3 DNA follows: TGTGCCAGCAGCCCTAGAGCTCTCTATGGCTACACCTTC. Translated: CASSPRALYGYTF.

V and J are TRBV6-5 and TRBJ1-1; possible D gene TRBD1, 5 bases. Trimming left V 6 bases short and J 0 bases short, with 11 bases between. Germline assignment: CDR1 MNHEY and CDR2 SVGAGI. The CDR3 is made up of 14 amino acids. In DNA form, the CDR3 reads TGTGCCAGCAGCCCGGGACGACTGAACACTGAAGCTTTCTTT. Translating gives CASSPGRLNTEAFF.

The table lists this clone with a few counts. The CDR3 is CASSIATLESYEQYF. As DNA, the CDR3 is TGTGCCAGTAGTATAGCGACACTGGAGTCCTACGAGCAGTACTTC. The genes are TRBV19 and TRBJ2-7; D unclear. V was cut by 1 base and J by 1 base, with 11 bases left in between. Germline CDR1 is LNHDA and CDR2 is SQIVND (reference sequence). This CDR3 is built from 15 residues.

This chain joins TRBV7-9 and TRBJ2-1; 10 nucleotides agree with TRBD1. This CDR3 region has 14 residues. Unmatched junction bases numbered 9, after V lost 8 bases and J lost 8 bases. CDR1 is SEHNR, CDR2 FQNEAQ, per germline (reference sequence). CDR3 loop: CASGSATGGYEQFF. As DNA, the CDR3 is TGTGCCAGCGGATCCGCGACAGGGGGCTATGAGCAGTTCTTC.

This clone was picked up one time. The CDR3 DNA reads as TGTGCCAGCAGCTTAGAGGGTCTGGGGGTCTATGGCTACACCTTC. This sequence encodes CASSLEGLGVYGYTF. The genes are TRBV7-9 and TRBJ1-2; a possible D gene is TRBD1 (5 bases). The CDR3 spans 15 residues. Trimming took 1 base from V and 4 from J, leaving 13 bases between them. Germline loops: CDR1 SEHNR, CDR2 FQNEAQ (reference sequence).

This chain links TRBV28 with TRBJ1-1, with 10 bases fitting TRBD1. There are 15 residues in the CDR3. J lost 4 bases, V lost 2 bases, and 4 bases had no gene match. CDR1 is MDHEN and CDR2 is SYDVKM in the germline V gene. The CDR3 sequence is CASSLGDRGGTEAFF. DNA for the CDR3: TGTGCCAGCAGTTTAGGGGACAGGGGTGGCACTGAAGCTTTCTTT. Combining the CDR3 with reference TRBV28 and TRBJ1-1 gives the whole variable domain DVKVTQSSRYLVKRTGEKVFLECVQDMDHENMFWYRQDPGLGLRLIYFSYDVKMKEKGDIPEGYSVSREKKERFSLILESASTNQTSMYLCASSLGDRGGTEAFFGQGTRLTVV.

V and J are TRBV15 and TRBJ1-1; D is unclear. The V gene's germline CDR1 is LNHNV and CDR2 YYDKDF (reference sequence). Trimming took 1 base from V and 2 from J, leaving 8 bases between them. The CDR3 length is 14 residues. CDR3 in DNA: TGTGCCACCAGCAGAGGGCGACACAACACTGAAGCTTTCTTT. Translating gives CATSRGRHNTEAFF.

The chain has TRBV7-3 and TRBJ1-2, with 9 bases matching TRBD1. With 5 bases clipped from V and 7 bases from J, the junction kept 8 bases outside the gene matches. CDR1 and CDR2 from the germline V gene are SGHTA and FQGTGA. The CDR3 length is 14 residues. DNA of the CDR3: TGTGCCAGCAGCCCACAGGGGGCCTCGGGTGGCTACACCTTC. Its protein is CASSPQGASGGYTF.

This rearrangement joins TRBV6-1 to TRBJ1-2; TRBD1 agrees at 9 bases. With 10 bases clipped from V and 6 bases from J, the junction kept 6 bases outside the gene matches. This CDR3 contains 12 residues. The germline V gene encodes CDR1 MNHNS and CDR2 SASEGT. CDR3 amino acids: CAIPGQGNGYTF. CDR3 coding DNA: TGTGCCATCCCGGGACAGGGAAATGGCTACACCTTC.

This chain connects TRBV30 to TRBJ1-2; 8 positions agree with TRBD1. In germline, CDR1 is GTSNPN, CDR2 SVGIG (reference sequence). The CDR3 is made up of 15 amino acids. The junction had 11 bases not matched to a gene; V was cut back by 4 bases and J by 4 bases. CDR3 DNA: TGTGCCTGGATTCCAGATACAGGGGGAACCTATGGCTACACCTTC. Amino acids: CAWIPDTGGTYGYTF.

This sequence joins TRBV2 and TRBJ1-2; 7 bases match TRBD1. The junction had 8 bases not matched to a gene; V was cut back by 7 bases and J by 3 bases. The germline CDR1 and CDR2 sequences are SNHLY and FYNNEI. The CDR3 is made up of 14 amino acids. CDR3 sequence: CASIRGQEDYGYTF. In DNA, the CDR3 is TGTGCCAGCATCCGAGGACAGGAAGACTATGGCTACACCTTC.

This clone occurred once. The chain uses TRBV19 and TRBJ2-7; D is ambiguous. This CDR3 comprises 15 residues. Germline CDR1 LNHDA, CDR2 SQIVND (reference sequence). V was cut by 3 bases and J by 5 bases, with 17 bases left in between. CDR3 residues: CASSIEVGFRDEQYF. DNA of the CDR3: TGTGCCAGTAGTATTGAAGTTGGCTTCCGGGACGAGCAGTACTTC.

Only one count was recorded for this clone. The V gene is TRBV28, the J gene TRBJ2-7; D is perhaps TRBD2 (5 bases). V was cut by 3 bases and J by 3 bases, with 12 bases left in between. Germline lookup yields CDR1 MDHEN and CDR2 SYDVKM. The CDR3 length is 14 residues. In DNA form, the CDR3 reads TGTGCCAGCAGTTTCCTCGCAGCGGACTACGAGCAGTACTTC. It specifies CASSFLAADYEQYF.

The J gene is TRBJ1-4, the V gene TRBV2; D is ambiguous. CDR1 and CDR2 (germline): SNHLY, FYNNEI. The CDR3 covers 14 residues. Trimming stripped 6 bases from V and 8 bases from J, with 16 bases between. The CDR3 sequence: CASRPGGVYEKLFF. CDR3 sequence (DNA): TGTGCCAGCAGGCCCGGTGGCGTGTACGAAAAACTGTTTTTT. Full variable domain (remainder filled in from reference TRBV2 and TRBJ1-4): EPEVTQTPSHQVTQMGQEVILRCVPISNHLYFYWYRQILGQKVEFLVSFYNNEISEKSEIFDDQFSVERPDGSNFTLKIRSTKLEDSAMYFCASRPGGVYEKLFFGSGTQLSVL.

V usage is TRBV6-6 and J usage is TRBJ2-3, with D uncertain. The CDR3 extends over 12 amino acids. The V end was cut by 6 bases, the J end by 6 bases, with 10 bases between. Germline V gene data show CDR1 as MNHNY and CDR2 as SVGAGI (reference sequence). CDR3 residues: CASRRLGDTQYF. In DNA, the CDR3 is TGTGCCAGCAGACGACTGGGGGATACGCAGTATTTT.

The chain joins TRBV9 to TRBJ2-4; TRBD1 is a possible D gene (5 bases). CDR1 and CDR2 (germline): SGDLS, YYNGEE. The CDR3 spans 14 residues. V was clipped by 4 bases and J by 5 bases, with 13 bases between them. CDR3 in amino acids: CASSPRGRENIQYF. CDR3 in DNA: TGTGCCAGCAGCCCTAGGGGTCGGGAAAACATTCAGTACTTC. The full variable domain, its missing parts supplied by reference TRBV9 and TRBJ2-4, is DSGVTQTPKHLITATGQRVTLRCSPRSGDLSVYWYQQSLDQGLQFLIQYYNGEERAKGNILERFSAQQFPDLHSELNLSSLELGDSALYFCASSPRGRENIQYFGAGTRLSVL.

The chain recombines TRBV5-1 with TRBJ2-6; D not certain. Germline loops: CDR1 SGHRS, CDR2 YFSETQ. V was shortened by 3 bases and J by 0 bases, with 10 bases between the two germline ends. There are 16 residues in the CDR3. CDR3 protein: CASSSGRTSGANVLTF. The CDR3 DNA reads as TGCGCCAGCAGCTCCGGACGGACCTCTGGGGCCAACGTCCTGACTTTC.